This passage covers 22 T cell receptor beta chains from one sample sequenced in a study of Tregs in tolerant kidney transplant recipients. Method: immunoSEQ multiplex PCR; TCRdb's copy keeps in-frame clones and lacks some. The sample lists over 50,000 clones, about 86% occurring once. Input material: CD4+ T cells from blood. Every receptor here comes from a human donor in good health.

The chain carries TRBV4-1 and TRBJ1-4; D possibly corresponds to TRBD1 (5 bases). The CDR3 has 20 amino acids. Trimming took off 1 base at V and 2 bases at J, with 23 bases between the two ends. CDR1 and CDR2 from the germline V gene are MGHRA and YSYEKL. The CDR3 DNA reads as TGCGCCAGCAGCCAAGGTCCCCTAACAAGGGGACCTCCGACTAATGAAAAACTGTTTTTT. Protein sequence: CASSQGPLTRGPPTNEKLFF.

V gene TRBV4-2 combines with J gene TRBJ2-1; possible D gene TRBD2, 5 bases. V shed 0 bases and J shed 1 base, with 13 bases lying between them. The CDR3 length is 17 residues. Germline-derived CDR1 and CDR2 are LGHNA and YNFKEQ. CDR3 coding DNA: TGTGCCAGCAGCCAAGATGTGGCTGGCGGGTCCTACAATGAGCAGTTCTTC. Its protein is CASSQDVAGGSYNEQFF.

Within the sample, this clone is medium-sized. The chain couples TRBV10-3 to TRBJ1-1; 7 positions match TRBD1. The germline CDR1 and CDR2 sequences are ENHRY and SYGVKD. V lost 7 bases, J lost 13 bases, and 15 bases stayed unmatched. There are 13 residues in the CDR3. CDR3 residues: CAINLPGTVELFF. CDR3 DNA sequence: TGTGCCATCAACCTACCGGGGACAGTTGAGCTTTTCTTT.

J is TRBJ1-2 and V is TRBV7-2; D is undetermined. Deletions cut 0 bases from V and 5 bases from J, with 16 bases between. The CDR3 has 16 residues. In germline, CDR1 is SGHTA, CDR2 FQGNSA. Here the CDR3 reads CASSLAPGSIIYGYTF. The CDR3 DNA is TGTGCCAGCAGCTTAGCCCCCGGTTCAATCATTTATGGCTACACCTTC.

V gene TRBV27 combines with J gene TRBJ2-7; D uncertain. The CDR3 spans 14 residues. V shed 5 bases and J shed 0 bases, with 11 bases lying between them. Germline CDR1 MNHEY, CDR2 SMNVEV (reference sequence). Written as DNA, the CDR3 is TGTGCCAGCAGTAATGAACGGAACTCCTACGAGCAGTACTTC. Translation: CASSNERNSYEQYF.

The V gene is TRBV5-3, the J gene TRBJ2-5; D is unresolved. The DNA matches TRBJ2-7 better at its end, which makes the J call doubtful. TRBV5-3 is sorted into the ORF group, with uncertain function. This CDR3 region has 13 residues. DNA for the CDR3: TGTGCCAGAAGCTTGTTGAGCTGGAACGAGCAGTACTTC. Protein product: CARSLLSWNEQYF.

V is TRBV5-4 and J is TRBJ1-1; 7 bases line up with TRBD1. V lost 4 bases, J lost 3 bases, and 12 bases stayed unmatched. The CDR3 has 16 amino acids. CDR1 is SGHNT and CDR2 is YYREEE in the germline V gene (reference sequence). The CDR3: CASSAPYRGMDTEAFF. The DNA for the CDR3 is TGTGCCAGCAGCGCCCCTTACAGGGGAATGGACACTGAAGCTTTCTTT.

V and J are TRBV14 and TRBJ2-3; D is perhaps TRBD1 (5 bases). Germline loops: CDR1 SGHDN, CDR2 FVKESK. CDR3 size: 15 residues. Trimming shortened V by 3 bases and J by 1 base, and 11 bases separated the two germline ends. DNA for the CDR3: TGTGCCAGCAGCCAGGAGACAGTCCGCACAGATACGCAGTATTTT. This translates into CASSQETVRTDTQYF. The full variable domain, with the rest looked up from reference TRBV14 and TRBJ2-3, is EAGVTQFPSHSVIEKGQTVTLRCDPISGHDNLYWYRRVMGKEIKFLLHFVKESKQDESGMPNNRFLAERTGGTYSTLKVQPAELEDSGVYFCASSQETVRTDTQYFGPGTRLTVL.

The chain combines TRBV4-1 with TRBJ1-2; 8 positions match TRBD1. V shed 1 base, J shed 6 bases, and the junction held 7 bases outside the gene matches. The CDR3 is 15 residues long. Germline CDR1 reads MGHRA; CDR2 reads YSYEKL. As DNA, the CDR3 is TGCGCCAGCAGCCAAGTAGTACAGGGGGTAAATGGCTACACCTTC. Translated, it gives CASSQVVQGVNGYTF.

There are a few counts of this clone. Here the CDR3 DNA reads TGTGCCAGCAGCCCCCGGCAGGGTATGAACACTGAAGCTTTCTTT. This sequence encodes CASSPRQGMNTEAFF. This sequence joins TRBV6-6 and TRBJ1-1; maybe TRBD1 (5 bases). The V and J ends lost 6 bases and 0 bases respectively, with 14 bases between them. Per germline, CDR1 MNHNY and CDR2 SVGAGI (reference sequence). The CDR3 has 15 amino acids.

J is TRBJ1-1 and V is TRBV11-2, with D maybe TRBD1 (5 bases). Trimming removed 5 bases from V and 1 base from J, with 11 bases in between. Germline V gene lookup returns CDR1 SGHAT and CDR2 FQNNGV. This CDR3 has 14 amino acids. This chain's CDR3 is CASSRGSWNTEAFF. CDR3 nucleotides: TGTGCCAGCAGCCGGGGCAGTTGGAACACTGAAGCTTTCTTT.

The chain is built from TRBV5-1 and TRBJ2-1; 9 nucleotides line up with TRBD1. Per the germline V gene, CDR1 is SGHRS and CDR2 is YFSETQ. This CDR3 is 16 amino acids long. V was clipped by 2 bases and J by 5 bases; unmatched bases: 8. For the CDR3, the DNA is TGCGCCAGCAGCTTCACCACCGGGACAGGGCACAATGAGCAGTTCTTC. As protein: CASSFTTGTGHNEQFF.

Only a few counts were recorded for this clone. V is TRBV19 and J is TRBJ1-1, with D unclear. The germline V gene encodes CDR1 LNHDA and CDR2 SQIVND (reference sequence). V lost 7 bases and J lost 1, with 16 bases in between. The CDR3 has 15 residues. The CDR3 sequence is CASTVGRIGNTEAFF. For the CDR3, the DNA is TGTGCCAGTACCGTGGGGAGGATAGGGAACACTGAAGCTTTCTTT. Supplemented by reference TRBV19 and TRBJ1-1, the full variable domain reads DGGITQSPKYLFRKEGQNVTLSCEQNLNHDAMYWYRQDPGQGLRLIYYSQIVNDFQKGDIAEGYSVSREKKESFPLTVTSAQKNPTAFYLCASTVGRIGNTEAFFGQGTRLTVV.

This clone has only a few counts. The rearrangement links TRBV29-1 to TRBJ2-5; tentatively, D is TRBD1 (5 bases). The ends were cut back, 0 bases at V and 1 base at J, with 12 bases in the middle. The V gene's germline CDR1 is SQVTM and CDR2 ANQGSEA. The CDR3 contains 15 residues. In DNA form, the CDR3 reads TGCAGCGTTGAAGAAGGGGCGGCTAGCCAAGAGACCCAGTACTTC. Protein product: CSVEEGAASQETQYF.

This chain uses TRBV4-1 with TRBJ2-7; 9 nucleotides agree with TRBD2. In germline, CDR1 is MGHRA, CDR2 YSYEKL. The CDR3 extends over 15 amino acids. The junction had 8 bases not matched to a gene; V was cut back by 4 bases and J by 4 bases. CDR3: CASSPRGLAGYEQYF. The CDR3 DNA reads as TGCGCCAGCAGCCCTCGAGGGCTAGCGGGGTACGAGCAGTACTTC.

This rearrangement joins TRBV6-5 to TRBJ2-5, with 8 bases aligning to TRBD2. The CDR3 sequence is 14 residues long. Germline CDR1 reads MNHEY; CDR2 reads SVGAGI. V shed 6 bases and J 4 bases; nucleotides not matched to a gene: 7. CDR3: CASSRPGGRETQYF. DNA for the CDR3: TGTGCCAGCAGCCGCCCGGGGGGGCGAGAGACCCAGTACTTC.

This sequence joins TRBV4-1 and TRBJ2-7; D gene ambiguous. This CDR3 has 14 residues. The germline CDR1 and CDR2 sequences are MGHRA and YSYEKL. V was pared by 1 base and J by 7 bases, with 14 bases between. The CDR3 bases are TGCGCCAGCAGCCAAGGACCGGACCGCGCGGAGCAGTACTTC. Translating it yields CASSQGPDRAEQYF.

This rearrangement joins TRBV6-5 to TRBJ2-7; 7 nucleotides line up with TRBD1. Germline lookup yields CDR1 MNHEY and CDR2 SVGAGI. This CDR3 region has 14 residues. J gave up 6 bases and V 8 bases, and 13 bases lay outside the gene matches. The CDR3 DNA reads as TGTGCCAGCGCGAGAGGACAGGTGGTCTCCGAGCAGTACTTC. This gives the protein CASARGQVVSEQYF.

This chain uses TRBV12-5 with TRBJ1-3; 7 positions match TRBD1. The CDR3 runs 15 residues. Germline V gene lookup returns CDR1 LGHNT and CDR2 FRNRAP. Trimming took 7 bases from V and 0 from J; bases not matched to a gene: 6. The CDR3: CASVDRVLSGNTIYF. The DNA for the CDR3 is TGTGCTAGTGTCGACAGGGTTCTCTCTGGAAACACCATATATTTT.

In DNA, the CDR3 is TGTGCCAGCAGCCTAACGGGAGTAAGATCCAGTGAGCAGTTCTTC. Translation gives CASSLTGVRSSEQFF. V and J are TRBV11-2 and TRBJ2-1; tentative D call: TRBD2 (6 bases). The germline V gene has CDR1 SGHAT and CDR2 FQNNGV. V was pared by 5 bases and J by 9 bases, with 20 bases between. This CDR3 contains 15 residues. The full variable domain, completed using reference TRBV11-2 and TRBJ2-1, is EAGVAQSPRYKIIEKRQSVAFWCNPISGHATLYWYQQILGQGPKLLIQFQNNGVVDDSQLPKDRFSAERLKGVDSTLKIQPAKLEDSAVYLCASSLTGVRSSEQFFGPGTRLTVL.

In its sample, this clone was seen once. The CDR3 bases are TGTGCCAGCTCACCAGTCCGAGGCCGTAGGGCTGAAGCTTTCTTT. This gives the protein CASSPVRGRRAEAFF. This sequence joins TRBV18 and TRBJ1-1; D is unclear. V dropped 2 bases and J dropped 6 bases, with 16 bases sitting between them. The germline V gene has CDR1 KGHSH and CDR2 LQKENI. This CDR3 spans 15 amino acids.

The genes are TRBV7-2 and TRBJ2-2; weak D call: TRBD1 (5 bases). In germline, CDR1 is SGHTA, CDR2 FQGNSA. Trimming removed 5 bases at V and 7 bases at J, with 26 bases between. The length of the CDR3 is 18 residues. CDR3 DNA sequence: TGTGCCAGCAGCCCGCAGACATGGGGCGGTATTTTTGTCGGGGAGCTGTTTTTT. Translated, it gives CASSPQTWGGIFVGELFF.